Listed here are 12 T cell receptor beta chains from one sample, sequenced in a study of T cell responses to AZD1222 COVID-19 vaccine. Produced via immunoSEQ multiplex PCR; TCRdb's table is partial and in-frame only. The sample has around 260,000 clones; approximately 93% are singletons. Sequencing was performed on peripheral blood, taken on day 0 of AZD1222 vaccination. Receptors originate from an adult in good health.

The J gene is TRBJ1-1, the V gene TRBV5-5; possibly TRBD1 for D (6 bases). This CDR3 is 12 amino acids long. V lost 4 bases to trimming and J lost 7 bases, with 11 bases between them. In germline, CDR1 is SGHKS, CDR2 YYEKEE (reference sequence). The CDR3 loop reads CASSPQGREAFF. The CDR3 DNA reads as TGTGCCAGCAGCCCACAGGGTCGTGAAGCTTTCTTT.

This chain uses TRBV6-5 with TRBJ2-3; 10 bases agree with TRBD2. Germline CDR1 and CDR2: MNHEY and SVGAGI. The CDR3 totals 15 residues. Trimming at V came to 6 bases and at J to 2 bases, leaving 5 bases not matched to a gene. The chain's CDR3 is CASSLTSGNTDTQYF. As DNA, the CDR3 is TGTGCCAGCAGCCTAACTAGCGGGAACACAGATACGCAGTATTTT.

The rearrangement joins TRBV30 to TRBJ2-7; D is possibly TRBD1 (5 bases). This CDR3 is 14 amino acids long. Trimming took 2 bases from V and 4 from J, leaving 15 bases between them. Per germline, CDR1 GTSNPN and CDR2 SVGIG (reference sequence). The CDR3 region has the DNA TGTGCCTGGAGTATCGTATGGCAGGGATACGAGCAGTACTTC. Translated: CAWSIVWQGYEQYF.

The CDR3 spells CASRIGASTGELFF. CDR3 sequence (DNA): TGTGCCAGCCGCATTGGGGCTAGTACCGGGGAGCTGTTTTTT. The chain employs TRBV7-8 and TRBJ2-2; D may be TRBD1 (5 bases). With 8 bases removed from V and 5 bases from J, the gap between germline ends came to 15 bases. In germline, CDR1 is SGHVS, CDR2 FQNEAQ. The CDR3 has 14 residues.

V and J are TRBV14 and TRBJ1-2; D might be TRBD1 (6 bases). Germline CDR1 SGHDN, CDR2 FVKESK. V lost 0 bases and J 7 bases, leaving 9 bases between the germline ends. The CDR3 has 13 residues. CDR3 DNA sequence: TGTGCCAGCAGCCAAGATCTAGGGGGTGGCTACACCTTC. It is translated as CASSQDLGGGYTF.

The chain couples TRBV28 to TRBJ2-1, with D tentatively TRBD1 (6 bases). Germline V gives CDR1 MDHEN, CDR2 SYDVKM. The CDR3 loop spans 11 amino acids. Trimming shortened V by 6 bases and J by 10 bases, and 10 bases separated the two germline ends. The CDR3 region is CASSLQGEQFF. The CDR3 nucleotides are TGTGCCAGCAGCCTACAGGGCGAGCAGTTCTTC. Full variable domain (missing parts from reference TRBV28 and TRBJ2-1): DVKVTQSSRYLVKRTGEKVFLECVQDMDHENMFWYRQDPGLGLRLIYFSYDVKMKEKGDIPEGYSVSREKKERFSLILESASTNQTSMYLCASSLQGEQFFGPGTRLTVL.

The chain employs TRBV27 and TRBJ2-5; 7 bases agree with TRBD1. The CDR3 runs 14 residues. With 5 bases clipped from V and 2 bases from J, the junction kept 5 bases outside the gene matches. The V gene's germline CDR1 is MNHEY and CDR2 SMNVEV (reference sequence). This CDR3 reads CASSPTGQQETQYF. The CDR3 DNA reads as TGTGCCAGCAGTCCAACGGGACAGCAAGAGACCCAGTACTTC.

This chain joins TRBV6-5 and TRBJ1-1; D may be TRBD1 (6 bases). This CDR3 is built from 13 residues. V gave up 6 bases and J gave up 5 bases, with 13 bases separating them. Germline CDR1 is MNHEY and CDR2 is SVGAGI. The DNA of the CDR3 is TGTGCCAGCAGGCAGGGGATGGGGACTGAAGCTTTCTTT. It translates to CASRQGMGTEAFF.

The rearrangement uses TRBV19 and TRBJ2-2; possible D gene TRBD1, 5 bases. The CDR3 consists of 14 residues. The germline V gene encodes CDR1 LNHDA and CDR2 SQIVND (reference sequence). Trimming pared 11 bases from V and 8 bases from J, leaving 21 bases between. The DNA for the CDR3 is TGTGCCTCGGTCAGCTGGGGCGGAACGGGGGAGCTGTTTTTT. This codes for CASVSWGGTGELFF.

This chain connects TRBV19 to TRBJ2-7, with 11 positions matching TRBD1. V shed 9 bases and J 3 bases; nucleotides not matched to a gene: 4. Germline assignment: CDR1 LNHDA and CDR2 SQIVND (reference sequence). The CDR3 length is 13 residues. CDR3 DNA: TGTGCCAGCTACGGGACAGGGGGCTACGAGCAGTACTTC. Amino acids: CASYGTGGYEQYF.

The chain combines TRBV5-4 with TRBJ1-4, with D unclear. The germline CDR1 and CDR2 sequences are SGHNT and YYREEE (reference sequence). The CDR3 sequence is 15 residues long. The germline V and J ends were trimmed by 4 bases and 3 bases, with 13 bases remaining between them. Written as DNA, the CDR3 is TGTGCCAGCAGCCCCGGACCTCCGGCTAATGAAAAACTGTTTTTT. This gives the protein CASSPGPPANEKLFF.

V gene TRBV30 combines with J gene TRBJ1-4; D gene uncertain. Per germline, CDR1 GTSNPN and CDR2 SVGIG (reference sequence). The CDR3 runs to 16 residues. V lost 1 base, J lost 0 bases, and 12 bases lay in between. The CDR3 coding sequence is TGTGCCTGGAGTGGGCCAGCCACTGCAACTAATGAAAAACTGTTTTTT. Translated, it gives CAWSGPATATNEKLFF.